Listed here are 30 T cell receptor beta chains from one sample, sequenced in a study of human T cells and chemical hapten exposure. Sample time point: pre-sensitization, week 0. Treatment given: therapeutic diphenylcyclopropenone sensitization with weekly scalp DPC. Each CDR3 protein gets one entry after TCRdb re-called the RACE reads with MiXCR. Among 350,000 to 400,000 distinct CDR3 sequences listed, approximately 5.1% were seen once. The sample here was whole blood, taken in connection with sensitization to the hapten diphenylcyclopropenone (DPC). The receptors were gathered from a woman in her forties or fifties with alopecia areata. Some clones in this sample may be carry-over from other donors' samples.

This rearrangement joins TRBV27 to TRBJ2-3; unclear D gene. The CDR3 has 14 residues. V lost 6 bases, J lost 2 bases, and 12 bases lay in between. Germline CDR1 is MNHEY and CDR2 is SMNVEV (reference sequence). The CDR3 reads CASRPVRLTDTQYF. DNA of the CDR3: TGTGCCAGCAGGCCCGTAAGGCTCACAGATACGCAGTATTTT.

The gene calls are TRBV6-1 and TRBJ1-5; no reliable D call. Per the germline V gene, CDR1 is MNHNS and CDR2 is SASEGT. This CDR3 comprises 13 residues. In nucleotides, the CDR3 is TGTGCAGGAGCAGGAGACTATACTCAGCCCCAGCATTTT. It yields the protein CAGAGDYTQPQHF.

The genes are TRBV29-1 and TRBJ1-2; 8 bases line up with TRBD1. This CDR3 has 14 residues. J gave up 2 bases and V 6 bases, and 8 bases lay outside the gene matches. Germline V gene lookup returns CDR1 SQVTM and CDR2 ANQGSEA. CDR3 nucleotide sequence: TGCAGCGTGGATAGGACAGGGCAGAACTATGGCTACACCTTC. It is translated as CSVDRTGQNYGYTF. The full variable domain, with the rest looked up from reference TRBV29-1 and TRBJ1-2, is SAVISQKPSRDICQRGTSLTIQCQVDSQVTMMFWYRQQPGQSLTLIATANQGSEATYESGFVIDKFPISRPNLTFSTLTVSNMSPEDSSIYLCSVDRTGQNYGYTFGSGTRLTVV.

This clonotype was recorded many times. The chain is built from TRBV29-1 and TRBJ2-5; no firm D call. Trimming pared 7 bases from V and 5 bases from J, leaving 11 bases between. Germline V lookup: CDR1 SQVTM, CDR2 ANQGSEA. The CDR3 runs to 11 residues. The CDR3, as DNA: TGCAGCGCCGGGCATTTTGAGACCCAGTACTTC. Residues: CSAGHFETQYF.

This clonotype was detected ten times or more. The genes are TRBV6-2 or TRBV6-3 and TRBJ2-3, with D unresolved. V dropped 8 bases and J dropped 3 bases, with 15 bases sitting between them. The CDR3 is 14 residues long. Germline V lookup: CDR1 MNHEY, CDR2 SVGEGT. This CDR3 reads CASHKDGSTDTQYF. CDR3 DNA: TGTGCCAGCCACAAGGACGGTTCTACAGATACGCAGTATTTT.

CDR3 coding DNA: TGCGCCAGCAGCTTCGGGACTAGCGGGGCGGAGACCCAGTACTTC. This translates into CASSFGTSGAETQYF. This chain connects TRBV5-1 to TRBJ2-5; 13 bases align to TRBD2. The CDR3 loop spans 15 amino acids. CDR1 and CDR2 (germline): SGHRS, YFSETQ. V trimming: 2 bases; J trimming: 5 bases; junction bases outside the gene matches: 3.

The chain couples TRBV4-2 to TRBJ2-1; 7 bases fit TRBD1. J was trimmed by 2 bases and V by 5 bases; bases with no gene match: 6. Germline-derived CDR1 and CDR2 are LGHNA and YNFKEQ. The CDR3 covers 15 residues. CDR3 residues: CASSSGTEPYNEQFF. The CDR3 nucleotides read TGTGCCAGCAGCTCCGGGACAGAACCCTACAATGAGCAGTTCTTC.

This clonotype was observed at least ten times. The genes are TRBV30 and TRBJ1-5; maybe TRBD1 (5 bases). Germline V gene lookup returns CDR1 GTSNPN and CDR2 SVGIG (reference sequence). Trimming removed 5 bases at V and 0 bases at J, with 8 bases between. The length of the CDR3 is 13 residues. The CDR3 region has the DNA TGTGCCTGGCGACAGCCTAGCAATCAGCCCCAGCATTTT. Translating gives CAWRQPSNQPQHF.

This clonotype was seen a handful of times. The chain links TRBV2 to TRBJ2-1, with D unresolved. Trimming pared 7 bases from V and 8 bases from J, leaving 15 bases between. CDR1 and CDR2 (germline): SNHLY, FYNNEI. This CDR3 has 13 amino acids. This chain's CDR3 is CASTPGRWDEQFF. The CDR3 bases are TGTGCCAGCACCCCCGGACGGTGGGATGAGCAGTTCTTC.

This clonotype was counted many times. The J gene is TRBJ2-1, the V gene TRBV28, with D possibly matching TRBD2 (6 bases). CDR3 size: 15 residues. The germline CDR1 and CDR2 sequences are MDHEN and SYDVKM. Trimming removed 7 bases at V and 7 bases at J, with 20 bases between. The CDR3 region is CASILGTGELNEQFF. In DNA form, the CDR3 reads TGTGCCAGCATTCTCGGGACGGGGGAACTTAATGAGCAGTTCTTC.

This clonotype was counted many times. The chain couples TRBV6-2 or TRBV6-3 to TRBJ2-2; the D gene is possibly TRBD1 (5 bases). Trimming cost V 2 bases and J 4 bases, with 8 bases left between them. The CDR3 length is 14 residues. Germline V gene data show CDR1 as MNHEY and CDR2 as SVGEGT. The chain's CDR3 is CASSYPTVTGELFF. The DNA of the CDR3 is TGTGCCAGCAGTTACCCGACAGTCACCGGGGAGCTGTTTTTT.

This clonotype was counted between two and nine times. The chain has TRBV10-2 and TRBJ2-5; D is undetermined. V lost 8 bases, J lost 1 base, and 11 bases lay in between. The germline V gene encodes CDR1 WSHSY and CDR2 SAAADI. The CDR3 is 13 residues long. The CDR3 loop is CASRLGVQETQYF. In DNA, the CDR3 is TGCGCCAGCCGCCTGGGCGTCCAAGAGACCCAGTACTTC.

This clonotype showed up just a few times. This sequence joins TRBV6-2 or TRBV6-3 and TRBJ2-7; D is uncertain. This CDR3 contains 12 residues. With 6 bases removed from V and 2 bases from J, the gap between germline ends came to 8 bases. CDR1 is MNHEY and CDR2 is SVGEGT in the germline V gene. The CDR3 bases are TGTGCCAGCAGCCGTGGGGCCTACGAGCAGTACTTC. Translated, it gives CASSRGAYEQYF.

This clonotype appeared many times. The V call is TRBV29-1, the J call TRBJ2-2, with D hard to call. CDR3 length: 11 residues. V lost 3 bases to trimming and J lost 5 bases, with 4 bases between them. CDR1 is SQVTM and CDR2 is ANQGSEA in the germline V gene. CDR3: CSVDLTGELFF. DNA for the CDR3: TGCAGCGTTGACCTAACCGGGGAGCTGTTTTTT.

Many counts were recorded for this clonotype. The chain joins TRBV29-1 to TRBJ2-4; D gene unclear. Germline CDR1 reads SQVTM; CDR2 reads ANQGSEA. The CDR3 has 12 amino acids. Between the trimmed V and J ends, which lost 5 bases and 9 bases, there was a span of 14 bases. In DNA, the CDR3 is TGCAGCGTTCCAAATGATGCCGGCATTCAGTACTTC. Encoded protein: CSVPNDAGIQYF.

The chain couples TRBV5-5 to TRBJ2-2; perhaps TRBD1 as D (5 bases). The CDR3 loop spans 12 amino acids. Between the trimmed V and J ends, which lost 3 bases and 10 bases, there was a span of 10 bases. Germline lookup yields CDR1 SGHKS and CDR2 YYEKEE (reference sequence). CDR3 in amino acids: CASSSQGEELFF. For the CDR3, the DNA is TGTGCCAGCAGCTCTCAGGGCGAGGAGCTGTTTTTT.

Here the CDR3 DNA reads TGTGCCAGCAGCTTTCGACAGGGGAGAAACACCGGGGAGCTGTTTTTT. Translation: CASSFRQGRNTGELFF. This rearrangement joins TRBV12-3 or TRBV12-4 to TRBJ2-2; 8 bases match TRBD1. The J segment lost 2 bases and the V segment lost 6 bases, leaving 8 bases of the junction unmatched. CDR3 length: 16 amino acids.

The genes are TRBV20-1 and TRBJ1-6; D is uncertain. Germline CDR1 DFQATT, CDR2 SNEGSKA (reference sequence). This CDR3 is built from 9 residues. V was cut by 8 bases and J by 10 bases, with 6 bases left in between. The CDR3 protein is CSLGSPLHF. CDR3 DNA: TGCAGTTTAGGCTCACCCCTCCACTTT.

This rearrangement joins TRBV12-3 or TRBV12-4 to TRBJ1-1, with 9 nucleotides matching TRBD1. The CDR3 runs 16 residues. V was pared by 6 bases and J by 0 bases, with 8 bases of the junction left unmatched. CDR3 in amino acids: CASREGTGSLNTEAFF. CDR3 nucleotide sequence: TGTGCCAGCAGGGAGGGGACAGGGTCTCTGAACACTGAAGCTTTCTTT.

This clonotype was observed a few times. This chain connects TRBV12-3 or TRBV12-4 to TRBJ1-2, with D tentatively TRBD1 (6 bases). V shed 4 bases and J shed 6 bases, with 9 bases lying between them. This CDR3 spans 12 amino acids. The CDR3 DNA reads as TGTGCCAGCAGTTCCGGGACAAATGGCTACACCTTC. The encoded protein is CASSSGTNGYTF.

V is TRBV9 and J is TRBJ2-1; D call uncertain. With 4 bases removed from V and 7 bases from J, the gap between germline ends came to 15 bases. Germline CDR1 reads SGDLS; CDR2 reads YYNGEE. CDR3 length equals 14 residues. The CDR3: CASSQKAFTNEQFF. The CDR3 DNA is TGTGCCAGCAGCCAAAAAGCTTTTACAAATGAGCAGTTCTTC.

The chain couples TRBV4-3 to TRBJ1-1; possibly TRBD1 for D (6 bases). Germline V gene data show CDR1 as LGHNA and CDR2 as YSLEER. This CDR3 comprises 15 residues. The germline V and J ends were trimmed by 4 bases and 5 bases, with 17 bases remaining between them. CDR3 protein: CASSPSLGARTEAFF. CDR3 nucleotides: TGCGCCAGCAGCCCAAGTTTGGGGGCGAGAACTGAAGCTTTCTTT.

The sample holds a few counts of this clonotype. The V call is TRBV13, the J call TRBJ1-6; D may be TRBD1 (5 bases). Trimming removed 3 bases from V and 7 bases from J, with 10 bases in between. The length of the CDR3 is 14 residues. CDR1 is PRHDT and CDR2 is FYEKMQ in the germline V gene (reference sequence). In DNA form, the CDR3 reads TGTGCCAGCAGCTTCTATGGGGCGAATTCACCCCTCCACTTT. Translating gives CASSFYGANSPLHF. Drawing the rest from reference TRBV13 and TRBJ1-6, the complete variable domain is AAGVIQSPRHLIKEKRETATLKCYPIPRHDTVYWYQQGPGQDPQFLISFYEKMQSDKGSIPDRFSAQQFSDYHSELNMSSLELGDSALYFCASSFYGANSPLHFGNGTRLTVT.

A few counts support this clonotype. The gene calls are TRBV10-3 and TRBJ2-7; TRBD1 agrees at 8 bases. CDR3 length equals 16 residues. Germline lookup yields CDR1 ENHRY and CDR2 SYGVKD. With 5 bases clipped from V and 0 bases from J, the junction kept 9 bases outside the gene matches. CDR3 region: CAISSPGQVHSYEQYF. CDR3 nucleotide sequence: TGTGCCATCAGTTCCCCGGGACAGGTTCACTCCTACGAGCAGTACTTC.

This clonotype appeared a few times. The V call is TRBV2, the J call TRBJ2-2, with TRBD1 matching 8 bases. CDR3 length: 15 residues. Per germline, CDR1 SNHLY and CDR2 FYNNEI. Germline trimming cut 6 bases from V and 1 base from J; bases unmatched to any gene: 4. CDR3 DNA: TGTGCCAGCAGAGGACAGGGCCTGAACACCGGGGAGCTGTTTTTT. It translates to CASRGQGLNTGELFF. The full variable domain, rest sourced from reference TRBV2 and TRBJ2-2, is EPEVTQTPSHQVTQMGQEVILRCVPISNHLYFYWYRQILGQKVEFLVSFYNNEISEKSEIFDDQFSVERPDGSNFTLKIRSTKLEDSAMYFCASRGQGLNTGELFFGEGSRLTVL.

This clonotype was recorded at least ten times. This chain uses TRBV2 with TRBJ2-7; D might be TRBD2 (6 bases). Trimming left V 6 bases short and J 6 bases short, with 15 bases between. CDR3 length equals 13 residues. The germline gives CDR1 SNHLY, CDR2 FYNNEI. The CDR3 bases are TGTGCCAGCAGCTATGGGACTGCCACCGAGCAGTACTTC. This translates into CASSYGTATEQYF.

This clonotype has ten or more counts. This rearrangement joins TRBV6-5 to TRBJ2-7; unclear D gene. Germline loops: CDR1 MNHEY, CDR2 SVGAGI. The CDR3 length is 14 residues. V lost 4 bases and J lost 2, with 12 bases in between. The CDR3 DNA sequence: TGTGCCAGCAGTTTTCGACACCGGACCTACGAGCAGTACTTC. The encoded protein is CASSFRHRTYEQYF.

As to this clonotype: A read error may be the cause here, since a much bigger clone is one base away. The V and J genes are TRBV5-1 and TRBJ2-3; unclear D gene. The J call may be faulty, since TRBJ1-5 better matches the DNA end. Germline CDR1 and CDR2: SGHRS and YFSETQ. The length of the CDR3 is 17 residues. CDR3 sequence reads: CASSLESSGRAEDTQHF. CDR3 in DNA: TGCGCCAGCAGCTTGGAATCTAGCGGGAGGGCCGAAGATACGCAGCATTTT.

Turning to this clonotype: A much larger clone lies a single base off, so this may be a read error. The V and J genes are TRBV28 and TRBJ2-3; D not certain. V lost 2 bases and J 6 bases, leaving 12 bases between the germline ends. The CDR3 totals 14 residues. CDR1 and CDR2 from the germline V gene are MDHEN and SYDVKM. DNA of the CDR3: TGTGCCAGCAGTTTACGGGTGGCGCGGGATACGCAGTATTTT. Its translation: CASSLRVARDTQYF.

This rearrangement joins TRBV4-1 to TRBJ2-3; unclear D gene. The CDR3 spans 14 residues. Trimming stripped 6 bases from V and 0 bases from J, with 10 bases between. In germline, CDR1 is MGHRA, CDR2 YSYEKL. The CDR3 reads CASRSLYSTDTQYF. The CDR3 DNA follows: TGCGCCAGCAGAAGTTTATACAGCACAGATACGCAGTATTTT.